This TCR beta chain was recorded in a study of breast tumors, draining lymph nodes, adjacent tissues. Study-wide results and caveats: Findings are consistent with lymph node origin and intratumoral expansion of most tumor T cells.

Concerning this clonotype itself: Its antigen is not identified.

MiXCR, applied by TCRdb to the multiplex PCR reads, yields one record per CDR3 protein. There are about 220,000 distinct CDR3 sequences in the sample; 34% occur only once, and approximately 3.6% lies in the top ten. Trimming took off 2 bases at V and 7 bases at J, with 11 bases between the two ends. The V gene's germline CDR1 is MNHNS and CDR2 SASEGT. The CDR3 contains 14 residues. Samples came from axillary lymph nodes draining the breast cancer. This sequence originates from a female donor with breast cancer. Some clones in this sample may be carry-over from other donors' samples. The sequencing sample was made of axillary lymph node tissue. The chain joins TRBV6-1 to TRBJ2-2; D is unclear. CDR3 amino acids: CASSEFNWDGELFF. In nucleotides, the CDR3 is TGTGCCAGCAGTGAATTTAATTGGGACGGGGAGCTGTTTTTT.